Here is one TCR beta chain with its context. Its target is not known. The data were obtained in a study of STAT5B mutations in CD4+ large granular lymphocyte leukemia. Findings and limits, study-wide: Compared with healthy controls (2/35), patient top clones favored TRBV06 (8/27).

Here immunoSEQ multiplex PCR was the method, and the copy in TCRdb shows in-frame clones only, minus some. The data show tens of thousands of clones, around 72% seen once. This CDR3 region has 13 residues. The V gene lost 0 bases and the J gene lost 10 bases, with 9 bases spanning the gap. Germline-derived CDR1 and CDR2 are SGHDN and FVKESK. The receptor was isolated from a human donor in good health. The chain recombines TRBV14 with TRBJ1-4; D is possibly TRBD1 (5 bases). The sequenced sample consisted of CD4+ T cells from blood buffy coats. The CDR3 region has the DNA TGTGCCAGCAGCCAAGATGGGGGAGCAAAACTGTTTTTT. Its translation is CASSQDGGAKLFF. The full variable domain, in which reference TRBV14 and TRBJ1-4 provide the parts outside the CDR3, is EAGVTQFPSHSVIEKGQTVTLRCDPISGHDNLYWYRRVMGKEIKFLLHFVKESKQDESGMPNNRFLAERTGGTYSTLKVQPAELEDSGVYFCASSQDGGAKLFFGSGTQLSVL.